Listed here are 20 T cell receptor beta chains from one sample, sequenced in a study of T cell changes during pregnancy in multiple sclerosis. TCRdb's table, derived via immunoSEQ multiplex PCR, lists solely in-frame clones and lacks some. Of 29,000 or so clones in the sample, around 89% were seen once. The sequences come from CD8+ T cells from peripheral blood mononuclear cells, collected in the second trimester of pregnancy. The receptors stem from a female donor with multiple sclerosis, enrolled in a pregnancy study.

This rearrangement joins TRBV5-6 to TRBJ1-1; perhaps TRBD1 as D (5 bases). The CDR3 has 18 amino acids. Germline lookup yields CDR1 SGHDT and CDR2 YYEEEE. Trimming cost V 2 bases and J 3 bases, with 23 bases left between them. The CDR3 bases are TGTGCCAGCAGCTTTTTCGGGGGGACTTTCGGCAGGGACACTGAAGCTTTCTTT. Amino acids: CASSFFGGTFGRDTEAFF.

Written as DNA, the CDR3 is TGTGCCAGCGGCGGGACGGCGAACACTGAAGCTTTCTTT. This encodes CASGGTANTEAFF. The gene calls are TRBV7-8 and TRBJ1-1; tentative D call: TRBD1 (5 bases). CDR3 length equals 13 residues. CDR1 and CDR2 from the germline V gene are SGHVS and FQNEAQ. V dropped 8 bases and J dropped 1 base, with 11 bases sitting between them.

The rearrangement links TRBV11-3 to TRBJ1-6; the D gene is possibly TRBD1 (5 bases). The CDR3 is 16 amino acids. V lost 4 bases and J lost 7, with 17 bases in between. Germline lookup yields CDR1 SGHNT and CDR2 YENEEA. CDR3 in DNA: TGTGCCAGCAGCTCCCTAGGGGAACGCGTGAATTCACCCCTCCACTTT. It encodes CASSSLGERVNSPLHF.

CDR3 in DNA: TGTGCCAGTACGGGGGACTACAATGAGCAGTTCTTC. This encodes CASTGDYNEQFF. The chain carries TRBV19 and TRBJ2-1; possibly TRBD2 for D (6 bases). This CDR3 is built from 12 residues. V gave up 7 bases and J gave up 3 bases, with 7 bases separating them. Germline V gene sequence: CDR1 LNHDA, CDR2 SQIVND (reference sequence).

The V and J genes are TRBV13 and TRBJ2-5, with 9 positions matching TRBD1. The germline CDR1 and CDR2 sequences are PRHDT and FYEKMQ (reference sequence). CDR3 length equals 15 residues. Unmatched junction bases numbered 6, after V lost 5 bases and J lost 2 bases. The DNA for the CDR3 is TGTGCCAGCAGCGCGGGACAGGGTAGACAAGAGACCCAGTACTTC. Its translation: CASSAGQGRQETQYF.

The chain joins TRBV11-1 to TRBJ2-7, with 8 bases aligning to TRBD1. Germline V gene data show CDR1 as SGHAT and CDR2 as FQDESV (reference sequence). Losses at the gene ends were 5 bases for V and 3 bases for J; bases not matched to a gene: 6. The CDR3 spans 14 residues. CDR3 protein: CASSPGQANYEQYF. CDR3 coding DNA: TGTGCCAGCAGCCCGGGACAGGCTAACTACGAGCAGTACTTC.

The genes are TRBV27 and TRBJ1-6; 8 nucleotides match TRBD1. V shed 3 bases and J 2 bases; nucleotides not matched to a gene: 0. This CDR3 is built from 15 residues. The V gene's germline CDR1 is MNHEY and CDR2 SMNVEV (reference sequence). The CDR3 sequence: CASSLDRAYNSPLHF. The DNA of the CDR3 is TGTGCCAGCAGTTTGGACAGGGCCTATAATTCACCCCTCCACTTT.

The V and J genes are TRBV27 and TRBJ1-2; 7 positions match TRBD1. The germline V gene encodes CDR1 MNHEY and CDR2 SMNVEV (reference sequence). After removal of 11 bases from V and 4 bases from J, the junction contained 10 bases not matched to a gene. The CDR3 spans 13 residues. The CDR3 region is CAPPWRGPYGYTF. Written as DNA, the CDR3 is TGTGCCCCTCCTTGGAGGGGGCCCTATGGCTACACCTTC.

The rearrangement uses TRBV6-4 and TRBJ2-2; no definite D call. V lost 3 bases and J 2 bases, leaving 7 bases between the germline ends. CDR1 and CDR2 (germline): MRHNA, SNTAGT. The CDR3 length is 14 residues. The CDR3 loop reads CASSDDSNTGELFF. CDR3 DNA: TGTGCCAGCAGTGATGATAGCAACACCGGGGAGCTGTTTTTT.

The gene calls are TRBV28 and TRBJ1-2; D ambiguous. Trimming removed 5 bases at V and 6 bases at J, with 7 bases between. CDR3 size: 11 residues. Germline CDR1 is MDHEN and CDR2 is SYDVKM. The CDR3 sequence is CASSRSNGYTF. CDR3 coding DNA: TGTGCCAGCAGTCGTTCTAATGGCTACACCTTC.

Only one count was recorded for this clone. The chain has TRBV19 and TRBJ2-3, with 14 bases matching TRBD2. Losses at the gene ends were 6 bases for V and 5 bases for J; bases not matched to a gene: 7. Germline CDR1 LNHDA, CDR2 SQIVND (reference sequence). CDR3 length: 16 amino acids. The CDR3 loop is CASSPQGLAGGDTQYF. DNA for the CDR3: TGTGCCAGTAGCCCGCAAGGACTAGCGGGAGGAGATACGCAGTATTTT.

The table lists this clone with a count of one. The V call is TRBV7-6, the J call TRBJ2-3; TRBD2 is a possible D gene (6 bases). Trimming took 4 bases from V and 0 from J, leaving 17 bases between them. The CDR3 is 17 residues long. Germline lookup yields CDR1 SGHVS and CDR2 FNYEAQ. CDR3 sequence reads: CASSSYPIAESTDTQYF. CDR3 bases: TGTGCCAGCAGCTCATATCCTATAGCGGAGAGCACAGATACGCAGTATTTT.

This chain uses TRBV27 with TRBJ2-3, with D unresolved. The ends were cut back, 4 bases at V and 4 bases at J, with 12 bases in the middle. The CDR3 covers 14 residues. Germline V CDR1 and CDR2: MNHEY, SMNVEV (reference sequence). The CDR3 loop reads CASSYSALADTQYF. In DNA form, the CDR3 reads TGTGCCAGCAGTTATTCAGCGCTTGCAGATACGCAGTATTTT.

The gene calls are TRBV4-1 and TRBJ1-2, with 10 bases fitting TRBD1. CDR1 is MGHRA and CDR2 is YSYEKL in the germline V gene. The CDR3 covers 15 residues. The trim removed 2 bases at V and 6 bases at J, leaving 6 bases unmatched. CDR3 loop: CASSQTLTGGDGYTF. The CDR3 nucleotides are TGCGCCAGCAGCCAAACCCTGACAGGGGGCGATGGCTACACCTTC.

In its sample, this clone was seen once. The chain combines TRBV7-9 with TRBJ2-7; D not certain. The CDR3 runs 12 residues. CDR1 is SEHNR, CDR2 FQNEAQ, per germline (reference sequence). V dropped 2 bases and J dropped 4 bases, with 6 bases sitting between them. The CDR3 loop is CASSLQAYEQYF. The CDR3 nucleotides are TGTGCCAGCAGCTTACAGGCTTACGAGCAGTACTTC.

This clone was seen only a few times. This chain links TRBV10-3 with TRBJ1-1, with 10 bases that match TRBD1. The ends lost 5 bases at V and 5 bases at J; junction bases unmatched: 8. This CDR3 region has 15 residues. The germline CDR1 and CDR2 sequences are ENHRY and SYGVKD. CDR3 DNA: TGTGCCATCAGTCCGGGACAGGGGCGGGAAACTGAAGCTTTCTTT. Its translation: CAISPGQGRETEAFF.

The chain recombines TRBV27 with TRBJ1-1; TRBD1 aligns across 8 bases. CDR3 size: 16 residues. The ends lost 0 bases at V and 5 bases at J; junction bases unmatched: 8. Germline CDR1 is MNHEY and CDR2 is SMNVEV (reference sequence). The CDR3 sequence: CASSLSGGQGGTEAFF. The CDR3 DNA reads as TGTGCCAGCAGTTTATCGGGTGGACAGGGTGGGACTGAAGCTTTCTTT.

Here the CDR3 reads CASSLSDRQETQYF. The CDR3 DNA is TGTGCCAGCAGTTTATCGGACAGACAAGAGACCCAGTACTTC. The rearrangement joins TRBV27 to TRBJ2-5; D might be TRBD1 (6 bases). Germline values: CDR1 MNHEY, CDR2 SMNVEV (reference sequence). V gave up 0 bases and J gave up 2 bases, with 7 bases separating them. The CDR3 loop spans 14 amino acids.

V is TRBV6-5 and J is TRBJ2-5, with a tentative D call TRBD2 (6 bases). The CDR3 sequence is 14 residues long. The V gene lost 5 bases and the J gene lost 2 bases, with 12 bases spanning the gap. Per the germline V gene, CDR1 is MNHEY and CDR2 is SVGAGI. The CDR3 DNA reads TGTGCCAGCAGTATCTACGGGGGACAAGAGACCCAGTACTTC. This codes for CASSIYGGQETQYF.

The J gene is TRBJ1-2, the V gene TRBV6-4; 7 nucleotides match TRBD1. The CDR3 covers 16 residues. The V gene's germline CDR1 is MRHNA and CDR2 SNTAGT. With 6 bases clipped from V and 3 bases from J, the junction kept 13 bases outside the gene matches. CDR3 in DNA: TGTGCCAGCAGAGCTAGGAGACAGGGACAATACTATGGCTACACCTTC. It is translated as CASRARRQGQYYGYTF.